The 29 T cell receptor beta chains presented below share a single source sample, sequenced in a study of technical replicates of blood from several donors. Clones were sequenced by immunoSEQ multiplex PCR, and TCRdb holds only the in-frame ones, with some missing. The repertoire has around 75,000 clones, around nine tenths of them found once; the top ten carry approximately 0.27%. Sample: T cells isolated from PBMCs. These receptors came from a human donor in good health.

The rearrangement links TRBV6-1 to TRBJ2-7; D call uncertain. The CDR3 has 12 residues. V was clipped by 4 bases and J by 5 bases, with 9 bases between them. CDR1 is MNHNS and CDR2 is SASEGT in the germline V gene. CDR3 bases: TGTGCCAGCAGTGTTGAGGTGGACGAGCAGTACTTC. Translation gives CASSVEVDEQYF.

The rearrangement joins TRBV6-5 to TRBJ2-1; 8 bases fit TRBD1. The germline CDR1 and CDR2 sequences are MNHEY and SVGAGI. J lost 0 bases, V lost 4 bases, and 2 bases had no gene match. This CDR3 has 15 amino acids. The chain's CDR3 is CASSLTGASYNEQFF. Written as DNA, the CDR3 is TGTGCCAGCAGTTTGACAGGGGCCTCCTACAATGAGCAGTTCTTC.

The genes are TRBV7-9 and TRBJ1-6; D not certain. Trimming took 5 bases from V and 9 from J, leaving 17 bases between them. Germline CDR1 is SEHNR and CDR2 is FQNEAQ (reference sequence). This CDR3 has 15 residues. CDR3 amino acids: CASSPPGGNGSPLHF. The CDR3 coding sequence is TGTGCCAGCAGCCCCCCCGGAGGGAATGGTTCACCCCTCCACTTT.

This clone appeared a single time. This chain connects TRBV5-6 to TRBJ2-7; 9 positions agree with TRBD1. The CDR3 runs to 17 residues. The V and J ends lost 3 bases and 3 bases, in that order; junction bases with no gene match: 13. Germline values: CDR1 SGHDT, CDR2 YYEEEE. The CDR3 is CASSSRTGDERVYEQYF. The CDR3 nucleotides are TGTGCCAGCAGCTCCCGGACAGGGGATGAGAGAGTCTACGAGCAGTACTTC.

The chain links TRBV5-1 to TRBJ2-2; the match to TRBD1 covers 8 bases. J gave up 8 bases and V 1 base, and 7 bases lay outside the gene matches. From germline, CDR1 is SGHRS and CDR2 YFSETQ. The CDR3 length is 15 residues. The CDR3 reads CASSLSQGAFGELFF. In nucleotides, the CDR3 is TGCGCCAGCAGCTTGAGCCAGGGGGCTTTTGGGGAGCTGTTTTTT.

The chain carries TRBV7-4 and TRBJ1-4; TRBD1 matches at 9 bases. Germline CDR1 is SGHVT and CDR2 is SQSDAQ. V lost 6 bases, J lost 7 bases, and 18 bases stayed unmatched. The CDR3 extends over 18 amino acids. CDR3 sequence reads: CASRRYTGGRGSSEKLFF. CDR3 nucleotides: TGTGCCAGCAGGCGTTACACAGGGGGCCGTGGCTCATCTGAAAAACTGTTTTTT.

This sequence joins TRBV28 and TRBJ2-7; 12 bases match TRBD2. Per the germline V gene, CDR1 is MDHEN and CDR2 is SYDVKM. The length of the CDR3 is 15 residues. V lost 3 bases, J lost 4 bases, and 4 bases stayed unmatched. CDR3 sequence reads: CASSFVGLAGYEQYF. The CDR3 bases are TGTGCCAGCAGTTTCGTTGGACTAGCGGGGTACGAGCAGTACTTC.

The chain joins TRBV5-1 to TRBJ1-3; D is undetermined. This CDR3 contains 14 residues. V was pared by 1 base and J by 4 bases, with 9 bases between. Germline V CDR1 and CDR2: SGHRS, YFSETQ. DNA for the CDR3: TGCGCCAGCAGCTTGACGGCGGGAGGAAACACCATATATTTT. It translates to CASSLTAGGNTIYF.

The chain couples TRBV5-1 to TRBJ2-3; 7 bases match TRBD1. Germline V lookup: CDR1 SGHRS, CDR2 YFSETQ. The junction had 4 bases not matched to a gene; V was cut back by 0 bases and J by 6 bases. The CDR3 covers 14 residues. This CDR3 reads CASSLDRGGDTQYF. CDR3 sequence (DNA): TGCGCCAGCAGCTTGGACAGGGGCGGGGATACGCAGTATTTT.

This sequence joins TRBV27 and TRBJ2-3, with D possibly being TRBD2 (7 bases). The V gene lost 7 bases and the J gene lost 0 bases, with 17 bases spanning the gap. The CDR3 has 16 residues. Per the germline V gene, CDR1 is MNHEY and CDR2 is SMNVEV (reference sequence). This CDR3 is CASTFFGGHSTDTQYF. CDR3 sequence (DNA): TGTGCCAGCACGTTCTTCGGGGGGCATAGCACAGATACGCAGTATTTT.

The rearrangement uses TRBV11-2 and TRBJ1-2; TRBD1 matches at 10 bases. The CDR3 length is 16 residues. Germline CDR1 is SGHAT and CDR2 is FQNNGV. Germline trimming cut 5 bases from V and 3 bases from J; bases unmatched to any gene: 9. The CDR3, as DNA: TGTGCCAGCAGCCCGGGGACAGGGGTTGGGGACTATGGCTACACCTTC. This encodes CASSPGTGVGDYGYTF.

This clone was counted once. This chain connects TRBV28 to TRBJ1-5, with 7 bases aligning to TRBD1. The V and J ends lost 7 bases and 5 bases, in that order; junction bases with no gene match: 17. Germline assignment: CDR1 MDHEN and CDR2 SYDVKM. This CDR3 contains 17 residues. The CDR3 loop reads CASTSPVTGQRYQPQHF. The CDR3 coding sequence is TGTGCCAGCACCTCGCCAGTTACGGGACAGCGATATCAGCCCCAGCATTTT.

V and J are TRBV5-1 and TRBJ2-7, with 9 bases identical to TRBD2. Germline V lookup: CDR1 SGHRS, CDR2 YFSETQ. V was pared by 3 bases and J by 3 bases, with 13 bases of the junction left unmatched. The CDR3 is made up of 17 amino acids. CDR3 region: CASSYDPLAGDLYEQYF. DNA for the CDR3: TGCGCCAGCAGCTACGATCCATTAGCGGGGGACCTCTACGAGCAGTACTTC. The variable domain in full, with the rest retrieved from reference TRBV5-1 and TRBJ2-7, is KAGVTQTPRYLIKTRGQQVTLSCSPISGHRSVSWYQQTPGQGLQFLFEYFSETQRNKGNFPGRFSGRQFSNSRSEMNVSTLELGDSALYLCASSYDPLAGDLYEQYFGPGTRLTVT.

In nucleotides, the CDR3 is TGTGCCAGCAGTTTTTCCAGTTTCACTGAAGCTTTCTTT. Translation: CASSFSSFTEAFF. The chain employs TRBV6-4 and TRBJ1-1; D remains unclear. Deletions cut 5 bases from V and 4 bases from J, with 11 bases between. This CDR3 region has 13 residues. Germline assignment: CDR1 MRHNA and CDR2 SNTAGT.

This sequence joins TRBV27 and TRBJ2-5; the match to TRBD2 covers 8 bases. Looked up from germline, CDR1 is MNHEY and CDR2 is SMNVEV (reference sequence). The CDR3 is made up of 14 amino acids. The ends lost 5 bases at V and 5 bases at J; junction bases unmatched: 7. CDR3 DNA sequence: TGTGCCAGCAGTCAAACCGGGACTAGGGAGACCCAGTACTTC. This gives the protein CASSQTGTRETQYF.

The J gene is TRBJ1-2, the V gene TRBV7-8; D not certain. Germline assignment: CDR1 SGHVS and CDR2 FQNEAQ. The length of the CDR3 is 14 residues. V lost 5 bases, J lost 4 bases, and 14 bases lay in between. CDR3 protein: CASSPRVLGYGYTF. The CDR3 nucleotides read TGTGCCAGCAGCCCCCGGGTCCTGGGCTATGGCTACACCTTC.

V and J are TRBV4-2 and TRBJ2-5; TRBD2 aligns across 8 bases. The length of the CDR3 is 15 residues. V shed 4 bases, J shed 1 base, and the junction held 5 bases outside the gene matches. CDR1 and CDR2 from the germline V gene are LGHNA and YNFKEQ. CDR3 bases: TGTGCCAGCAGCCCGACGGGGGGGTCCCAAGAGACCCAGTACTTC. This sequence encodes CASSPTGGSQETQYF.

The rearrangement uses TRBV19 and TRBJ2-6; no clear D. Germline CDR1 reads LNHDA; CDR2 reads SQIVND (reference sequence). This CDR3 is built from 13 residues. With 6 bases removed from V and 2 bases from J, the gap between germline ends came to 5 bases. This CDR3 reads CASRQAGANVLTF. The CDR3 DNA reads TGTGCCAGTAGGCAGGCTGGGGCCAACGTCCTGACTTTC.

This clone appeared a single time. The V gene is TRBV6-6, the J gene TRBJ2-7; 7 bases map to TRBD1. Germline V CDR1 and CDR2: MNHNY, SVGAGI (reference sequence). With 0 bases clipped from V and 1 base from J, the junction kept 0 bases outside the gene matches. This CDR3 is built from 14 residues. The CDR3 DNA sequence: TGTGCCAGCAGTTACTCGGGACAGTCCTACGAGCAGTACTTC. It yields the protein CASSYSGQSYEQYF.

V and J are TRBV7-6 and TRBJ1-5; 7 bases match TRBD1. Trimming removed 5 bases from V and 4 bases from J; junction bases left unmatched: 20. Germline values: CDR1 SGHVS, CDR2 FNYEAQ. The CDR3 is 19 amino acids. The CDR3, as DNA: TGTGCCAGCAGCCTCCGACAGGGCGAAGGCCCGTACTCTAATCAGCCCCAGCATTTT. It specifies CASSLRQGEGPYSNQPQHF.

This chain joins TRBV10-1 and TRBJ2-7, with a tentative D call TRBD1 (6 bases). Germline V gene sequence: CDR1 WNHNN, CDR2 SYGVQD (reference sequence). V was trimmed by 10 bases and J by 0 bases, leaving 22 bases between them. The CDR3 runs to 16 residues. CDR3 protein: CATALGGQGGSYEQYF. DNA of the CDR3: TGCGCCACCGCCTTGGGCGGCCAAGGGGGCTCCTACGAGCAGTACTTC.

This clone was counted between two and nine times. This chain connects TRBV7-8 to TRBJ2-1; TRBD2 is a possible D gene (6 bases). Germline V gene lookup returns CDR1 SGHVS and CDR2 FQNEAQ. V was shortened by 2 bases and J by 3 bases, with 14 bases between the two germline ends. The CDR3 has 16 residues. CDR3 amino acids: CASSLSRRDHYNEQFF. The DNA of the CDR3 is TGTGCCAGCAGCTTATCACGGCGGGACCACTACAATGAGCAGTTCTTC.

The chain links TRBV29-1 to TRBJ1-2; D unclear. Trimming took off 5 bases at V and 4 bases at J, with 8 bases between the two ends. This CDR3 is 11 amino acids long. The germline gives CDR1 SQVTM, CDR2 ANQGSEA. The chain's CDR3 is CSVLSFYGYTF. CDR3 coding DNA: TGCAGCGTTTTATCTTTCTATGGCTACACCTTC.

This chain uses TRBV2 with TRBJ2-5; TRBD1 is a possible D gene (6 bases). The germline V gene has CDR1 SNHLY and CDR2 FYNNEI. V lost 6 bases, J lost 3 bases, and 11 bases lay in between. The CDR3 is made up of 13 amino acids. The CDR3 is CASRGDTKETQYF. The CDR3 DNA reads TGTGCCAGCAGGGGGGACACTAAAGAGACCCAGTACTTC.

This clone is a singleton in its sample. V usage is TRBV11-2 and J usage is TRBJ2-7; D is perhaps TRBD2 (6 bases). V was cut by 0 bases and J by 0 bases, with 15 bases left in between. This CDR3 is built from 17 residues. CDR1 and CDR2 from the germline V gene are SGHAT and FQNNGV. The CDR3: CASSLDSVGLSSYEQYF. DNA for the CDR3: TGTGCCAGCAGCTTAGACTCGGTAGGACTAAGCTCCTACGAGCAGTACTTC.

The CDR3 sequence is CASSFGNTEAFF. CDR3 bases: TGTGCCAGTAGTTTCGGGAACACTGAAGCTTTCTTT. The chain employs TRBV19 and TRBJ1-1; no clear D. Trimming took 5 bases from V and 1 from J, leaving 5 bases between them. The CDR3 length is 12 residues. The germline CDR1 and CDR2 sequences are LNHDA and SQIVND (reference sequence).

This clone was recorded only once. This chain links TRBV28 with TRBJ2-7; 10 bases are shared with TRBD2. Germline V CDR1 and CDR2: MDHEN, SYDVKM. The trim removed 6 bases at V and 5 bases at J, leaving 7 bases unmatched. This CDR3 is 14 amino acids long. The CDR3 here is CASSSGTSAHEQYF. Here the CDR3 DNA reads TGTGCCAGCAGCTCCGGGACTAGCGCGCACGAGCAGTACTTC.

V is TRBV6-4 and J is TRBJ2-3; 7 bases line up with TRBD2. There are 16 residues in the CDR3. Trimming took 2 bases from V and 0 from J; bases not matched to a gene: 5. From germline, CDR1 is MRHNA and CDR2 SNTAGT. The CDR3 sequence: CASSDPSSGSTDTQYF. The CDR3 nucleotides read TGTGCCAGCAGTGACCCTAGTAGCGGGAGCACAGATACGCAGTATTTT.

The chain employs TRBV10-2 and TRBJ2-1; 8 bases are shared with TRBD1. Germline V gives CDR1 WSHSY, CDR2 SAAADI. This CDR3 has 15 residues. V trimming: 4 bases; J trimming: 4 bases; junction bases outside the gene matches: 6. CDR3 in amino acids: CASSGDRPTYNEQFF. DNA of the CDR3: TGCGCCAGCAGTGGGGACAGGCCCACTTACAATGAGCAGTTCTTC.